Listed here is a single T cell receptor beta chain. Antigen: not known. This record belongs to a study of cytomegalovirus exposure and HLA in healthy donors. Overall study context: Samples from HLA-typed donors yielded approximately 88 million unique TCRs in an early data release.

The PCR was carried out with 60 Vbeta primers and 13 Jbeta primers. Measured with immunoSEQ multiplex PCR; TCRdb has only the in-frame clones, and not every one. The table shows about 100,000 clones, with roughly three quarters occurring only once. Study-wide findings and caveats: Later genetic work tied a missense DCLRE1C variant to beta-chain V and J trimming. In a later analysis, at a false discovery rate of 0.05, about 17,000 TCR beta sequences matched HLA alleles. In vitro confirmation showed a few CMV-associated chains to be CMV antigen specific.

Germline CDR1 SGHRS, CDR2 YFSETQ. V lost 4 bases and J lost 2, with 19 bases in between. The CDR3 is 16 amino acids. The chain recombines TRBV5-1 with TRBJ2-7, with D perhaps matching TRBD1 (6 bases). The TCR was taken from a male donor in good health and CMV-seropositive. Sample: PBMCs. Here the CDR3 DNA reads TGCGCCAGCAGCGAAGCCGACAGGACCGCACCCTACGAGCAGTACTTC. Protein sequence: CASSEADRTAPYEQYF.